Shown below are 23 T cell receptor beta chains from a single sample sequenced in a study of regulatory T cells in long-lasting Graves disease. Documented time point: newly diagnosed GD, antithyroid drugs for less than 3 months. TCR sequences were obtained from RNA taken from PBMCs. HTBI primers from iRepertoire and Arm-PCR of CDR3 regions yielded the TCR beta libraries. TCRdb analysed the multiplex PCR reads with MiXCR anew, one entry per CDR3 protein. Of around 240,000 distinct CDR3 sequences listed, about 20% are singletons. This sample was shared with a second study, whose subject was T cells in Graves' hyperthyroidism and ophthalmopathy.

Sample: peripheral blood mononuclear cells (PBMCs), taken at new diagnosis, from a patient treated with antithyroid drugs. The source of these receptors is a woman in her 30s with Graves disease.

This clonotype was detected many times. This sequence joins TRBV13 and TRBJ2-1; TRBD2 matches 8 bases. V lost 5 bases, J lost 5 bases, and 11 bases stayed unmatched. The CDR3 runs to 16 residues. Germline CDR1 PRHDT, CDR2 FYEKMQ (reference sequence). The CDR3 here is CASSPWGGGTHNEQFF. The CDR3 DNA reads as TGTGCCAGCAGCCCGTGGGGCGGGGGGACCCACAATGAGCAGTTCTTC.

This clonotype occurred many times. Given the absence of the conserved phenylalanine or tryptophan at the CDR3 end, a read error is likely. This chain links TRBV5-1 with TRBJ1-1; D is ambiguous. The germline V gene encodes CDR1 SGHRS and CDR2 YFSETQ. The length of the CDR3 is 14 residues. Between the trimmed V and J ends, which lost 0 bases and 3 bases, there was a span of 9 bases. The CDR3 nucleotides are TGCGCCAGCAGCTTGGGTCGGGGTTACACTGAAGCTTTCCTT. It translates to CASSLGRGYTEAFL.

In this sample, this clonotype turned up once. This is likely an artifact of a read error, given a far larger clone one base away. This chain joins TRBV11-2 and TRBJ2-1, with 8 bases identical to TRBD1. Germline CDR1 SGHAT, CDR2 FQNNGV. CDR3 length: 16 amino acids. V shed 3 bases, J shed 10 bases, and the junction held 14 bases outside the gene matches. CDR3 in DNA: TGTGCCAGCAGCTTTACCGAAAGACAGGGGATCCACGAGCAGTTCTTC. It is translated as CASSFTERQGIHEQFF. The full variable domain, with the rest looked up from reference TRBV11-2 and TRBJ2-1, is EAGVAQSPRYKIIEKRQSVAFWCNPISGHATLYWYQQILGQGPKLLIQFQNNGVVDDSQLPKDRFSAERLKGVDSTLKIQPAKLEDSAVYLCASSFTERQGIHEQFFGPGTRLTVL.

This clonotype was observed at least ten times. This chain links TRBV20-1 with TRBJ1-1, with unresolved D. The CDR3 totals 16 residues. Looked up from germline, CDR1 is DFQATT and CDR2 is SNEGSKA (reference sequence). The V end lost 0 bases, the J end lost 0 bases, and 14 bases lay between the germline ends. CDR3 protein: CSARDITEQMNTEAFF. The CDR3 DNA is TGCAGTGCTAGAGATATTACAGAGCAAATGAACACTGAAGCTTTCTTT.

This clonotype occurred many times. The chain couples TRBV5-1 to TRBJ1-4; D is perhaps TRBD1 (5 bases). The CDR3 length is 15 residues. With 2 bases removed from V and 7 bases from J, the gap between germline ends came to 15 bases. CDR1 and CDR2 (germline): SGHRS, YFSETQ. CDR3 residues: CASSLGAAGGEKLFF. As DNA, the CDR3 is TGCGCCAGCAGCTTAGGGGCGGCTGGGGGTGAAAAACTGTTTTTT. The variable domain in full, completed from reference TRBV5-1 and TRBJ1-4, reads KAGVTQTPRYLIKTRGQQVTLSCSPISGHRSVSWYQQTPGQGLQFLFEYFSETQRNKGNFPGRFSGRQFSNSRSEMNVSTLELGDSALYLCASSLGAAGGEKLFFGSGTQLSVL.

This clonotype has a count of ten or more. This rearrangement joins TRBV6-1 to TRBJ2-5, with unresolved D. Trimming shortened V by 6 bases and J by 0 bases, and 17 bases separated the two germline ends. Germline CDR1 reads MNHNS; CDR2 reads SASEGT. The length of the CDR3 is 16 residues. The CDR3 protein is CASSPRIDGYQETQYF. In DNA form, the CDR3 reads TGTGCCAGCAGCCCCCGGATAGACGGGTACCAAGAGACCCAGTACTTC.

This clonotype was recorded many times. The CDR3 DNA follows: TGCAGTGCACCGGACATGACGGAGACCCAGTACTTC. Amino acids: CSAPDMTETQYF. The chain links TRBV20-1 to TRBJ2-5; D perhaps matches TRBD1 (5 bases). V was cut by 6 bases and J by 5 bases, with 13 bases left in between. This CDR3 region has 12 residues. Germline lookup yields CDR1 DFQATT and CDR2 SNEGSKA (reference sequence).

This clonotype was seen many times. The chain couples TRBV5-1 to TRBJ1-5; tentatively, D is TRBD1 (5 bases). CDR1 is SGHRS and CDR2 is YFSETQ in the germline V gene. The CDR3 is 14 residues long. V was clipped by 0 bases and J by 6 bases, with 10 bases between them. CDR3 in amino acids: CASSLDWGGQPQHF. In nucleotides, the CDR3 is TGCGCCAGCAGCTTGGATTGGGGGGGTCAGCCCCAGCATTTT.

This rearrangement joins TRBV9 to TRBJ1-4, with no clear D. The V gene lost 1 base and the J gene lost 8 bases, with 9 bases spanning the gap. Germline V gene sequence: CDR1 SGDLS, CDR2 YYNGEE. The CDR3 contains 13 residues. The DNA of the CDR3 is TGTGCCAGCAGCGTAAATCCGGGGGAAAAACTGTTTTTT. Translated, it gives CASSVNPGEKLFF.

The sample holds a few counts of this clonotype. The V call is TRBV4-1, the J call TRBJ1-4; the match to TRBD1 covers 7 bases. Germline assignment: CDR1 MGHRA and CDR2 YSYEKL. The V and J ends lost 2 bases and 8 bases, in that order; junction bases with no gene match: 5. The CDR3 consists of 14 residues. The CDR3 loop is CASSQPGQREKLFF. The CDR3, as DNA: TGCGCCAGCAGCCAACCGGGACAGAGAGAAAAACTGTTTTTT.

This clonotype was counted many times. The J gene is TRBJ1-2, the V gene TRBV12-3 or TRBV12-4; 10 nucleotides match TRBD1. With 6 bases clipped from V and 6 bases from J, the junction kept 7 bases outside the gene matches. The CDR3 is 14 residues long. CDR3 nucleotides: TGTGCCAGCAGCGACAGGGGGCAAGGCGATGGCTACACCTTC. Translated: CASSDRGQGDGYTF.

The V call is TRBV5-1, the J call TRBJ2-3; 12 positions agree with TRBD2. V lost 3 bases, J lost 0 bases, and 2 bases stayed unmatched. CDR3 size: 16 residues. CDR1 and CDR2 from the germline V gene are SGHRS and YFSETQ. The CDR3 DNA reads TGCGCCAGCAGCTGGGGGACTAGCGGGAGCACAGATACGCAGTATTTT. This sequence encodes CASSWGTSGSTDTQYF.

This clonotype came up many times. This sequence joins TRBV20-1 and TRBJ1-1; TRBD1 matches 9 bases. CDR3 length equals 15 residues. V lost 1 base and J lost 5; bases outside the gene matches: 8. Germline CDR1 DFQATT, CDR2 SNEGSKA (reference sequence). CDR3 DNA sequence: TGCAGTGCTAGAGCGGGACAGGGAATGGGGACTGAAGCTTTCTTT. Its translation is CSARAGQGMGTEAFF.

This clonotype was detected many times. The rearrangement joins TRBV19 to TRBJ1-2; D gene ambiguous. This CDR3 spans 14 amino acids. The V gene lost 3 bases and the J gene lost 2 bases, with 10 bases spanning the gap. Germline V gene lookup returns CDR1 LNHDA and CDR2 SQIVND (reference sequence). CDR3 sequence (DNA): TGTGCCAGTAGTATTGGACGGGAAAACTATGGCTACACCTTC. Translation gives CASSIGRENYGYTF.

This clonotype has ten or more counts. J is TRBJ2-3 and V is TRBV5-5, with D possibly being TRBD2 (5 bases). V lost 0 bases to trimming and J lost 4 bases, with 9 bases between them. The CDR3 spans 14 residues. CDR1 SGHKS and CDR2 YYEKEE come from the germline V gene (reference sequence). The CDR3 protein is CASSLVAEADTQYF. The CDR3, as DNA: TGTGCCAGCAGCTTGGTGGCGGAGGCAGATACGCAGTATTTT.

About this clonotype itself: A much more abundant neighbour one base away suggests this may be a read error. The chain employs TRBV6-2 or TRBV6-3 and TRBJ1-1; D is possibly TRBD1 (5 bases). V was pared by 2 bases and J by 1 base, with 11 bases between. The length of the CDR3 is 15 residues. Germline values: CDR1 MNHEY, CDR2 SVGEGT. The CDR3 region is CASSYPRVGNTEAFF. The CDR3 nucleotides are TGTGCCAGCAGTTACCCCAGGGTCGGGAACACTGAAGCTTTCTTT.

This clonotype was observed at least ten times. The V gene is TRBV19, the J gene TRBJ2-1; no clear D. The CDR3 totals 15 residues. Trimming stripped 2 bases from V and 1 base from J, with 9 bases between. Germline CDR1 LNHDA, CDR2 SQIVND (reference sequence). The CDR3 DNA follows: TGTGCCAGTAGTATACGGCTTCGGTCCTACAATGAGCAGTTCTTC. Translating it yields CASSIRLRSYNEQFF. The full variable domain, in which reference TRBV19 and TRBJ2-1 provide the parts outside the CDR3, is DGGITQSPKYLFRKEGQNVTLSCEQNLNHDAMYWYRQDPGQGLRLIYYSQIVNDFQKGDIAEGYSVSREKKESFPLTVTSAQKNPTAFYLCASSIRLRSYNEQFFGPGTRLTVL.

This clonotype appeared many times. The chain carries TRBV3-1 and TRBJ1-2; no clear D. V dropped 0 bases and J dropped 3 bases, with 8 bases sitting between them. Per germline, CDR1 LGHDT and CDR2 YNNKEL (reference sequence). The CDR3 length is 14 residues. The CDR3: CASSQDQDYYGYTF. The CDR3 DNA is TGTGCCAGCAGCCAAGATCAGGATTACTATGGCTACACCTTC.

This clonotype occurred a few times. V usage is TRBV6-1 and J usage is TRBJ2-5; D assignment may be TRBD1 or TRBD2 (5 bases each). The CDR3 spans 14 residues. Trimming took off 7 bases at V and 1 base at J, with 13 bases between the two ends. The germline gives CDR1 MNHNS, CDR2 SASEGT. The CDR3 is CASNVRGPQETQYF. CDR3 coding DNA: TGTGCCAGCAACGTACGGGGCCCCCAAGAGACCCAGTACTTC.

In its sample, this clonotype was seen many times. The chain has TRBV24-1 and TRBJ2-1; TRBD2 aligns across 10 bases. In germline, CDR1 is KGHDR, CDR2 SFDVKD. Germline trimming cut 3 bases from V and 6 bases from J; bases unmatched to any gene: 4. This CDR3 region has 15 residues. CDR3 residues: CATSDPGLASNEQFF. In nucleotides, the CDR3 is TGTGCCACCAGTGATCCGGGACTAGCGAGCAATGAGCAGTTCTTC.

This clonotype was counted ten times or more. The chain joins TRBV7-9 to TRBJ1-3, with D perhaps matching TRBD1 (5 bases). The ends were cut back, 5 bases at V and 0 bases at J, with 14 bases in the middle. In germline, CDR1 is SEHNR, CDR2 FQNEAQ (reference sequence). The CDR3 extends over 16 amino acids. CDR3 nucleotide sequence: TGTGCCAGCAGCACATCGACAGTAATCTCTGGAAACACCATATATTTT. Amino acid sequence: CASSTSTVISGNTIYF.

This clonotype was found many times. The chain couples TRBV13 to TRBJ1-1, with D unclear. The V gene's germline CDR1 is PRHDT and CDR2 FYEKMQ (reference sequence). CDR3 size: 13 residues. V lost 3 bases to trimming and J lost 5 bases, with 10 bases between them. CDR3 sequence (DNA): TGTGCCAGCAGCTTCCGGGAATCGACTGAAGCTTTCTTT. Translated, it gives CASSFRESTEAFF.

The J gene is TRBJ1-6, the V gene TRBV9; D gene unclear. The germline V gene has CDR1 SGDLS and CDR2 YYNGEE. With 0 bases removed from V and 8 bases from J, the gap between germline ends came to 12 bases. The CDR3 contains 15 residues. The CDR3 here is CASSVESWQDSPLHF. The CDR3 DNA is TGTGCCAGCAGCGTAGAATCGTGGCAAGATTCACCCCTCCACTTT.